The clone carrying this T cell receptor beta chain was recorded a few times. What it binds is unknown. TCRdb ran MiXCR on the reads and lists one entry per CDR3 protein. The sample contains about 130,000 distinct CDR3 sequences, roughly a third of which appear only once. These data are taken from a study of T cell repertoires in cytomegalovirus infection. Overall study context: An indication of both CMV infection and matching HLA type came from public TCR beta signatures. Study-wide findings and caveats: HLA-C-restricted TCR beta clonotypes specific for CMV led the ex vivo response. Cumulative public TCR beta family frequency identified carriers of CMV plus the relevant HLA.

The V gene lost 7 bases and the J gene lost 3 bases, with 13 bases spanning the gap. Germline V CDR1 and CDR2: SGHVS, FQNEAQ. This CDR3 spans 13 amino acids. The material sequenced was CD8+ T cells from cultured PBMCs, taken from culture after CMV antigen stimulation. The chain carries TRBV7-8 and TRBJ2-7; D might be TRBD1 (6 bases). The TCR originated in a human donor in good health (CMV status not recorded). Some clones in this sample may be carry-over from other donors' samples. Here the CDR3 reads CASTPGDIYEQYF. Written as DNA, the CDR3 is TGTGCCAGCACCCCCGGGGACATCTACGAGCAGTACTTC.